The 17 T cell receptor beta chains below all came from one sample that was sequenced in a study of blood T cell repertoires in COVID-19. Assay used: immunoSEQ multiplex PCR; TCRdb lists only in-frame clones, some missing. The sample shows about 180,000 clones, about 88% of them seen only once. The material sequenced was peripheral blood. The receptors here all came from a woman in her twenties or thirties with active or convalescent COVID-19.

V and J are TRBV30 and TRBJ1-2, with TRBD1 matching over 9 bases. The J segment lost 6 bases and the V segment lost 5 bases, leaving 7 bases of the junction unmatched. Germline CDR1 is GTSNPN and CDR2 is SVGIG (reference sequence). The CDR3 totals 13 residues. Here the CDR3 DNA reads TGTGCCTGGGGGGGCCGGGACAGGGATGGCTACACCTTC. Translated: CAWGGRDRDGYTF.

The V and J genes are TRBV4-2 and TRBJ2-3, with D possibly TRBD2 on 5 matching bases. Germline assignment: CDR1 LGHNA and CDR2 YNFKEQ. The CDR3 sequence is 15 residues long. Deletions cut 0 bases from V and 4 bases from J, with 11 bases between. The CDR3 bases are TGTGCCAGCAGCCAAGAGAGGGCCGGGTCAGATACGCAGTATTTT. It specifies CASSQERAGSDTQYF.

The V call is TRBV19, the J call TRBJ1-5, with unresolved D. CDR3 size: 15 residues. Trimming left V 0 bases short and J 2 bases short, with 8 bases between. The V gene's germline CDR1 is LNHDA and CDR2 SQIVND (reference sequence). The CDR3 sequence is CASSIDQVGNQPQHF. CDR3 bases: TGTGCCAGTAGTATAGATCAGGTGGGCAATCAGCCCCAGCATTTT.

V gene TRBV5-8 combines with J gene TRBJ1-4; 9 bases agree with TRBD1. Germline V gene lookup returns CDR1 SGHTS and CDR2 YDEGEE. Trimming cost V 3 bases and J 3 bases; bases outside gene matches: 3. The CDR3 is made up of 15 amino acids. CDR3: CASSSRDRANEKLFF. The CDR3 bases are TGTGCCAGCAGCTCCCGGGACAGGGCTAATGAAAAACTGTTTTTT.

CDR3 DNA sequence: TGTGCCAGCAGCAGAGCGGGGGGGCAAGAGACCCAGTACTTC. It codes for CASSRAGGQETQYF. This chain connects TRBV7-9 to TRBJ2-5; 10 bases map to TRBD2. The V and J ends lost 5 bases and 2 bases, in that order; junction bases with no gene match: 2. This CDR3 is built from 14 residues. Germline V CDR1 and CDR2: SEHNR, FQNEAQ (reference sequence). The whole variable domain, filled in from reference TRBV7-9 and TRBJ2-5, reads DTGVSQNPRHKITKRGQNVTFRCDPISEHNRLYWYRQTLGQGPEFLTYFQNEAQLEKSRLLSDRFSAERPKGSFSTLEIQRTEQGDSAMYLCASSRAGGQETQYFGPGTRLLVL.

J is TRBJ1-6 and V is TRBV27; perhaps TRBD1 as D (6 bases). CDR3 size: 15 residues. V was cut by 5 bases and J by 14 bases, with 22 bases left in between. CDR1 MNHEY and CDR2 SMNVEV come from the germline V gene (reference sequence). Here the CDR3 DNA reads TGTGCCAGCAGTAGTCGGACAGTCGGATACGGGGCCCTCCACTTT. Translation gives CASSSRTVGYGALHF.

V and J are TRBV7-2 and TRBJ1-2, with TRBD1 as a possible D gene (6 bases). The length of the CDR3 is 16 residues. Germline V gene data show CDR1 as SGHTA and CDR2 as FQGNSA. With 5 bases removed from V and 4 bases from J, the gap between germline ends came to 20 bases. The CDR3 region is CASSPFGTPQFYGYTF. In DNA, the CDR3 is TGTGCCAGCAGCCCCTTCGGGACACCTCAATTCTATGGCTACACCTTC.

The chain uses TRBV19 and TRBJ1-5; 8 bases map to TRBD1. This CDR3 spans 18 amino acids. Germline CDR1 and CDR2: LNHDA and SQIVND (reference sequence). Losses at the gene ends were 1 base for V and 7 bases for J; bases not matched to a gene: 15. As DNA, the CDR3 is TGTGCCAGTAGTATAGTTCTTTCTAGGACAGGGATGGGCCAGCCCCAGCATTTT. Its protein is CASSIVLSRTGMGQPQHF.

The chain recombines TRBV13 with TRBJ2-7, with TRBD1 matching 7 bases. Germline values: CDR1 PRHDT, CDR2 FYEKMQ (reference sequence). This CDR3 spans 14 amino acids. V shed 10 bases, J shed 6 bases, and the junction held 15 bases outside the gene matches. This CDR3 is CATRQGLMTGEQYF. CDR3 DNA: TGTGCCACACGACAGGGCCTCATGACAGGCGAGCAGTACTTC.

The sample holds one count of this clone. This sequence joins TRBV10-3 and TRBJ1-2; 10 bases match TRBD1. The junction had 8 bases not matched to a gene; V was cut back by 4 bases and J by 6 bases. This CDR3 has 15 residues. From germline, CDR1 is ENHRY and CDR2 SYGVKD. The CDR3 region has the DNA TGTGCCATCAGTGCGGTGACAGGGGGCGCGGATGGCTACACCTTC. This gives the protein CAISAVTGGADGYTF.

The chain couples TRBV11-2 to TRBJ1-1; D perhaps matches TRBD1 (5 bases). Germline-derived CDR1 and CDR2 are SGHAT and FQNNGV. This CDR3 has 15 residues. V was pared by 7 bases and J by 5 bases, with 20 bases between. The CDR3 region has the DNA TGTGCCAGCAACACACTTACAGGTCGGGGGACTGAAGCTTTCTTT. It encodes CASNTLTGRGTEAFF.

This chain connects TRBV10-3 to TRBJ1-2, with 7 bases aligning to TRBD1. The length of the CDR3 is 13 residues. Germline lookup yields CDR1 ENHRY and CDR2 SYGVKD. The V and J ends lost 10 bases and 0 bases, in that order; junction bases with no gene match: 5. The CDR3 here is CATKTGTNYGYTF. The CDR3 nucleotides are TGTGCCACCAAGACAGGGACTAACTATGGCTACACCTTC.

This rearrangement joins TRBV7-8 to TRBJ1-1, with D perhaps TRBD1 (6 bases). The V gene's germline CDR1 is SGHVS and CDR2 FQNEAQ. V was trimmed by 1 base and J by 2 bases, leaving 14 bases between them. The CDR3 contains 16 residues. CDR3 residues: CASSLDRSGANTEAFF. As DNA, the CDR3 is TGTGCCAGCAGCTTAGATCGATCAGGGGCCAACACTGAAGCTTTCTTT.

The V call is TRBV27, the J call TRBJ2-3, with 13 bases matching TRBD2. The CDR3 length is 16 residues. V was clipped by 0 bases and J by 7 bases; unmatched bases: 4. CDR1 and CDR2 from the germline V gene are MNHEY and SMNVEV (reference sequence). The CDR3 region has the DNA TGTGCCAGCAGTTTATCAGGGACTAGCGGGACTAATACGCAGTATTTT. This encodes CASSLSGTSGTNTQYF.

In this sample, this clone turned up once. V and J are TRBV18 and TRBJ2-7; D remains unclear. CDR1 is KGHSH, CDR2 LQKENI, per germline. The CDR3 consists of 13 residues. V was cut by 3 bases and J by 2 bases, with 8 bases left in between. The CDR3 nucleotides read TGTGCCAGCTCACCCGACACCGCCTACGAGCAGTACTTC. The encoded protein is CASSPDTAYEQYF.

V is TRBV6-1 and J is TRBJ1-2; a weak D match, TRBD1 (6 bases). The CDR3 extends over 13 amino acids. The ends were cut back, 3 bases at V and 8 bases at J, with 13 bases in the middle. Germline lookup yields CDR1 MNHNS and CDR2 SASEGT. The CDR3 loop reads CASSDRTEVGYTF. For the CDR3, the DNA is TGTGCCAGCAGTGATAGGACAGAGGTCGGCTACACCTTC.

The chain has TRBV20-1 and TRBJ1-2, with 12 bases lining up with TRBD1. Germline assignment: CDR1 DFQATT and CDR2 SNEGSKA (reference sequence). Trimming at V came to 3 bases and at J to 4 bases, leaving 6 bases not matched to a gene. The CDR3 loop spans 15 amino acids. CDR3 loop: CSASRGTGGGYGYTF. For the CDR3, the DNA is TGCAGTGCTAGTCGGGGGACAGGGGGCGGCTATGGCTACACCTTC.